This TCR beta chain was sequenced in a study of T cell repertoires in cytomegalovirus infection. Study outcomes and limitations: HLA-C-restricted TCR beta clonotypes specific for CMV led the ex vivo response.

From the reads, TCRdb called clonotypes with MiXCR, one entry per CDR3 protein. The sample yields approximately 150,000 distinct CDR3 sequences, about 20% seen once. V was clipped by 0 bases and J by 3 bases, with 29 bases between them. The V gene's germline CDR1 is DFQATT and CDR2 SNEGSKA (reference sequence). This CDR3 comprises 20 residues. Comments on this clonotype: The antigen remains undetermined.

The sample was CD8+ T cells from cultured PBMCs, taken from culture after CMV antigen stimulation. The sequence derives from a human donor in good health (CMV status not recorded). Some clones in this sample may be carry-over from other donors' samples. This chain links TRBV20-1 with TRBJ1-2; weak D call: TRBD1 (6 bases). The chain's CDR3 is CSARDLPRTAHVPPHYGYTF. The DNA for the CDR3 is TGCAGTGCTAGAGACCTCCCCCGGACAGCCCACGTTCCACCCCACTATGGCTACACCTTC.